Detailed here is one TCR beta chain. Its antigen is unknown. This sample is part of a study of vaccination effects on CD4 cells after COVID-19. Viral peptide pools were used in the ViraFEST assay to expand antigen-specific CD4+ T cells, and sequencing came afterward. Investigators separated out CD4+ T cells once about eleven days of culture had passed. The data were produced by immunoSEQ multiplex PCR, yet TCRdb's version contains in-frame clones alone and is incomplete. The top ten hold 2% to 3% of the sample, which has tens of thousands of clones, over 80% seen once. Germline V gene data show CDR1 as MNHEY and CDR2 as SVGAGI. Trimming took 0 bases from V and 4 from J, leaving 9 bases between them. This CDR3 has 14 residues.

The input for sequencing was CD4+ T cells from PBMCs cultured with HCoV-229E spike peptides, taken before COVID-19 vaccination. The gene calls are TRBV6-5 and TRBJ1-2; no reliable D call. The origin of this receptor is a human donor who received a COVID-19 vaccine. CDR3 sequence: CASSYSKGSYGYTF. The CDR3 nucleotides read TGTGCCAGCAGTTACTCGAAGGGCAGCTATGGCTACACCTTC.